Shown below are 5 T cell receptor beta chains from a single sample sequenced in a study of blood T cell repertoires in COVID-19. Repertoires were generated with immunoSEQ multiplex PCR, while TCRdb's copy carries only in-frame clones and drops some. This sample carries roughly 140,000 clones, 88% of them seen once, and the ten largest clones take under 3%. The sample taken for sequencing was peripheral blood. The receptors derive from a human donor in a cohort sampled during active COVID-19.

The chain joins TRBV15 to TRBJ2-7; no clear D. The CDR3 has 15 residues. Germline assignment: CDR1 LNHNV and CDR2 YYDKDF (reference sequence). Between the trimmed V and J ends, which lost 0 bases and 1 base, there was a span of 10 bases. The CDR3 reads CATSRDVSKSYEQYF. In nucleotides, the CDR3 is TGTGCCACCAGCAGAGATGTAAGCAAGTCCTACGAGCAGTACTTC.

This sequence joins TRBV6-2 or TRBV6-3 and TRBJ2-7, with unresolved D. CDR1 and CDR2 (germline): MNHEY, SVGEGT. This CDR3 region has 15 residues. The V gene lost 4 bases and the J gene lost 2 bases, with 15 bases spanning the gap. CDR3 sequence reads: CASSWADDPTYEQYF. The CDR3 DNA reads as TGTGCCAGCAGTTGGGCAGACGACCCCACCTACGAGCAGTACTTC.

The V call is TRBV10-3, the J call TRBJ2-1, with 13 bases matching TRBD2. V was pared by 0 bases and J by 7 bases, with 9 bases of the junction left unmatched. Per germline, CDR1 ENHRY and CDR2 SYGVKD. The length of the CDR3 is 18 residues. CDR3 in amino acids: CAISESSLRLAGGNEQFF. The CDR3 region has the DNA TGTGCCATCAGTGAGTCCTCGCTTCGACTAGCGGGAGGTAATGAGCAGTTCTTC.

The V and J genes are TRBV5-6 and TRBJ2-3, with 10 bases that match TRBD2. The V and J ends lost 1 base and 1 base, in that order; junction bases with no gene match: 3. The CDR3 has 16 amino acids. The V gene's germline CDR1 is SGHDT and CDR2 YYEEEE. The CDR3: CASSLTTSGGTDTQYF. CDR3 in DNA: TGTGCCAGCAGCTTGACAACTAGCGGGGGCACAGATACGCAGTATTTT.

V is TRBV5-1 and J is TRBJ1-3, with a possible D match to TRBD1 (6 bases). The V end was cut by 4 bases, the J end by 4 bases, with 12 bases between. This CDR3 comprises 14 residues. Germline CDR1 and CDR2: SGHRS and YFSETQ. The CDR3 reads CASSPGTSGNTIYF. The CDR3 nucleotides are TGCGCCAGCAGCCCCGGGACATCCGGAAACACCATATATTTT. The whole variable domain, remainder taken from reference TRBV5-1 and TRBJ1-3, is KAGVTQTPRYLIKTRGQQVTLSCSPISGHRSVSWYQQTPGQGLQFLFEYFSETQRNKGNFPGRFSGRQFSNSRSEMNVSTLELGDSALYLCASSPGTSGNTIYFGEGSWLTVV.